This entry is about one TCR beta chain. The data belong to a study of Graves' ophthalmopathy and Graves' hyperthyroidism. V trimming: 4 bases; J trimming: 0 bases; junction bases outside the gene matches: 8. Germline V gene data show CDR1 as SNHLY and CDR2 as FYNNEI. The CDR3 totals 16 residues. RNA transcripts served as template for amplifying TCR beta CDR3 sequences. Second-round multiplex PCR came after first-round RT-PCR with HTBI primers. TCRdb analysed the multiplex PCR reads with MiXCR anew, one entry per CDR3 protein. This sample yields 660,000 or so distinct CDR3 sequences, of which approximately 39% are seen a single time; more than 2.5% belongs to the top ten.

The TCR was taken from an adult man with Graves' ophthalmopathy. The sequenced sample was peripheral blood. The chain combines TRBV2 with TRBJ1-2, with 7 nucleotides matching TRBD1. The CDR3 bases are TGTGCCAGCAGTGTGACCGGGACAGCCCCTAACTATGGCTACACCTTC. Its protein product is CASSVTGTAPNYGYTF.